The rows below give T cell receptor beta chains drawn from one sample of a study of T cell responses to AZD1222 COVID-19 vaccine. Only in-frame clones appear in the TCRdb table, and some are missing; sequencing was by immunoSEQ multiplex PCR. Altogether over 100,000 clones are present, around nine tenths being singletons, with the ten largest covering approximately 2.4%. Sequenced material: peripheral blood, taken on day 0 of AZD1222 vaccination. The origin of the receptors is an adult in good health. Both conserved end residues are part of each CDR3. A D gene is named only where the DNA matches it firmly. Part of the rows lack a size; the others show once, few, many or a class for expanded clones.

>TRBV18|-|-|TRBJ1-2
CASSPASQGSYGYTF
TGTGCCAGCTCACCCGCCTCCCAAGGGTCCTATGGCTACACCTTC
>TRBV11-2|-|-|TRBJ2-5
CASSLRGQQKETQYF
TGTGCCAGCAGCCTGAGAGGACAGCAGAAAGAGACCCAGTACTTC
>TRBV23-1|TRBD1|-|TRBJ2-7
CASSLAGTGANEQYF
TGCGCCAGCAGTCTTGCCGGGACAGGGGCTAACGAGCAGTACTTC
>TRBV10-3|-|-|TRBJ1-2
CAISESLNYGYTF
TGTGCCATCAGTGAGTCCCTTAACTATGGCTACACCTTC
>TRBV5-6|TRBD1|-|TRBJ1-1
CASSRTGGPLNTEAFF
TGTGCCAGCAGCCGGACAGGGGGCCCCCTGAACACTGAAGCTTTCTTT
>TRBV6-1|-|-|TRBJ1-2
CASSEDRNYGYTF
TGTGCCAGCAGTGAAGACAGGAACTATGGCTACACCTTC
>TRBV5-4|-|-|TRBJ1-1
CASSLGGANTEAFF
TGTGCCAGCAGCTTGGGGGGGGCAAACACTGAAGCTTTCTTT
>TRBV29-1|-|-|TRBJ1-1
CSVVRRLNTEAFF
TGCAGCGTTGTCAGGCGGTTGAACACTGAAGCTTTCTTT
>TRBV19|-|-|TRBJ1-5
CASSVEAAALASYQPQHF
TGTGCCAGTAGTGTCGAGGCGGCAGCCCTAGCTTCCTATCAGCCCCAGCATTTT
>TRBV10-3|-|-|TRBJ2-7
CAISEVRGPYEQYF
TGTGCCATCAGTGAGGTCAGGGGTCCCTACGAGCAGTACTTC
>TRBV12-5|-|-|TRBJ1-2
CASGKDFYGYTF
TGTGCTAGTGGTAAGGACTTCTATGGCTACACCTTC
>TRBV9|-|-|TRBJ1-4
CASSFSPNEKLFF
TGTGCCAGCAGCTTCTCCCCTAATGAAAAACTGTTTTTT
>TRBV19|-|-|TRBJ1-5
CASSIAYGGNSNQPQHF
TGTGCCAGTAGTATAGCTTACGGGGGGAATAGCAATCAGCCCCAGCATTTT
>TRBV6-1|TRBD1|-|TRBJ1-3
CASSEGQGFSGNTIYF
TGTGCCAGCAGTGAGGGACAGGGTTTCTCTGGAAACACCATATATTTT
>TRBV19|-|-|TRBJ2-1
CASSQGRISEQFF
TGTGCCAGCAGCCAGGGGCGCATAAGTGAGCAGTTCTTC
>TRBV12-5|-|-|TRBJ2-3
CASGLIARDPEAQYF
TGTGCTAGTGGTTTGATTGCCAGGGACCCAGAGGCGCAGTATTTT
>TRBV19|-|-|TRBJ2-7
CASSIRVGQGYEQYF
TGTGCCAGTAGTATAAGGGTCGGTCAGGGATACGAGCAGTACTTC
>TRBV2|-|-|TRBJ1-2
CASSALSGNYGYTF
TGTGCCAGCAGTGCCCTTAGTGGGAACTATGGCTACACCTTC
>TRBV9|-|-|TRBJ1-6
CASSVGQGGRSPLHF
TGTGCCAGCAGCGTAGGGCAGGGAGGTAGATCACCCCTCCACTTT
>TRBV11-2|TRBD2|-|TRBJ2-1
CASSLVAGKGNNEQFF
TGTGCCAGCAGCTTAGTAGCGGGGAAAGGCAACAATGAGCAGTTCTTC
>TRBV30|TRBD1|-|TRBJ2-1
CACRRTGEGGQFF
TGTGCCTGCCGCCGGACAGGGGAAGGGGGGCAGTTCTTC
>TRBV6-1|-|-|TRBJ2-5
CASSEAQGRGKTQYF
TGTGCCAGCAGTGAAGCTCAGGGGCGCGGGAAGACCCAGTACTTC
>TRBV5-1|TRBD2|-|TRBJ2-5
CASTTQTGGGETQYF
TGCGCCAGCACCACCCAGACGGGGGGAGGAGAGACCCAGTACTTC
>TRBV28|TRBD1|once|TRBJ2-7
CASSSSGTVSYEQYF
TGTGCCAGCAGTTCCTCCGGGACAGTCTCCTACGAGCAGTACTTC
>TRBV18|-|-|TRBJ2-1
CASSRATMNEQFF
TGTGCCAGCTCACGGGCGACTATGAATGAGCAGTTCTTC
>TRBV3-1/TRBV3-2|-|-|TRBJ2-1
CASSQEPATYNEQFF
TGTGCCAGCAGCCAAGAGCCAGCGACCTACAATGAGCAGTTCTTC
>TRBV6-6|-|-|TRBJ2-7
CASSTRGAREQYF
TGTGCCAGCAGTACGAGGGGGGCGAGGGAGCAGTACTTC
>TRBV24-1|-|-|TRBJ2-6
CATSDLGSSGANVLTF
TGTGCCACCAGTGATCTCGGGAGCTCTGGGGCCAACGTCCTGACTTTC
>TRBV15|-|once|TRBJ1-2
CATSRGGSVYGYTF
TGTGCCACCAGCAGAGGGGGCTCAGTCTATGGCTACACCTTC
>TRBV5-1|-|-|TRBJ1-1
CASSEWGPNTEAFF
TGCGCCAGCAGCGAGTGGGGGCCGAACACTGAAGCTTTCTTT
>TRBV18|-|-|TRBJ1-3
CASSQGPPKAGNTIYF
TGTGCCAGCTCCCAAGGCCCCCCCAAGGCTGGAAACACCATATATTTT
>TRBV6-1|-|-|TRBJ1-4
CASSDVGVGNEKLFF
TGTGCCAGCAGTGACGTGGGGGTGGGTAATGAAAAACTGTTTTTT
>TRBV5-1|TRBD1|-|TRBJ1-6
CASSGGTGGNSPLHF
TGCGCCAGCAGCGGGGGGACAGGGGGTAATTCACCCCTCCACTTT
>TRBV19|TRBD1|-|TRBJ1-2
CASSRDRGPGGYGYTF
TGTGCCAGTAGTAGGGACAGGGGGCCCGGCGGCTATGGCTACACCTTC
>TRBV27|-|-|TRBJ2-2
CASSLWGVARAGELFF
TGTGCCAGCAGTTTATGGGGGGTTGCACGCGCCGGGGAGCTGTTTTTT
>TRBV28|-|-|TRBJ2-5
CASSTQETQYF
TGTGCCAGCAGTACCCAAGAGACCCAGTACTTC